The 26 T cell receptor beta chains given below trace back to one sample, sequenced in a study of CD8 T cells in ankylosing spondylitis. TCRdb ran MiXCR on the 5' RACE reads and lists one entry per CDR3 protein. The repertoire consists of over 400,000 distinct CDR3 sequences, with about 24% occurring once and the leading ten covering 0.85% to 1%. These TCRs are of unknown antigen specificity. Study results and limitations: Roughly 8 highly homologous variants formed a TCR beta motif that appeared characteristic of ankylosing spondylitis blood.

The specimen sequenced was blood, either unsorted or a sorted T cell fraction (not recorded which). The receptors here all came from a male donor with ankylosing spondylitis.

This clonotype was detected a few times. The chain links TRBV12-3 or TRBV12-4 to TRBJ1-2; perhaps TRBD1 as D (5 bases). V lost 1 base, J lost 3 bases, and 15 bases lay in between. This CDR3 has 16 residues. This CDR3 reads CASSLGQGLTDYGYTF. The CDR3 DNA reads TGTGCCAGCAGTTTAGGGCAGGGCCTCACGGACTATGGCTACACCTTC.

This chain links TRBV28 with TRBJ2-5; D gene uncertain. The V end lost 3 bases, the J end lost 9 bases, and 23 bases lay between the germline ends. The CDR3 loop spans 16 amino acids. Per the germline V gene, CDR1 is MDHEN and CDR2 is SYDVKM. The CDR3 DNA follows: TGTGCCAGCAGTTTTGGCTTTGGTAGACGTCCGCGGCCCCAGTACTTC. It codes for CASSFGFGRRPRPQYF.

The V call is TRBV5-1, the J call TRBJ1-1, with 9 bases that match TRBD1. After removal of 1 base from V and 5 bases from J, the junction contained 3 bases not matched to a gene. Germline values: CDR1 SGHRS, CDR2 YFSETQ. The CDR3 totals 14 residues. The CDR3 reads CASSLTGGVTEAFF. As DNA, the CDR3 is TGCGCCAGCAGCTTGACAGGGGGCGTAACTGAAGCTTTCTTT.

This clonotype was observed a handful of times. The rearrangement uses TRBV7-7 and TRBJ2-5; D tentatively reads TRBD1 or TRBD2 (5 bases each). The CDR3 has 13 amino acids. Trimming shortened V by 5 bases and J by 7 bases, and 14 bases separated the two germline ends. Germline V gives CDR1 SSHAT, CDR2 FNYEAQ (reference sequence). The CDR3 DNA is TGTGCCAGCAGCGAGGACTCCCAGGGGACCCAGTACTTC. This encodes CASSEDSQGTQYF.

The sample holds one count of this clonotype. This chain links TRBV7-2 with TRBJ1-2, with D tentatively TRBD1 (5 bases). Germline V gene sequence: CDR1 SGHTA, CDR2 FQGNSA. The CDR3 covers 15 residues. V lost 5 bases, J lost 7 bases, and 20 bases lay in between. The CDR3 loop reads CASSTEGYWVAGYTF. As DNA, the CDR3 is TGTGCCAGCAGCACCGAGGGGTATTGGGTGGCTGGCTACACCTTC.

This clonotype was found a few times. The chain uses TRBV14 and TRBJ2-7; the match to TRBD1 covers 9 bases. V was clipped by 2 bases and J by 9 bases; unmatched bases: 17. CDR3 length: 17 residues. Germline V gene lookup returns CDR1 SGHDN and CDR2 FVKESK. This CDR3 reads CASSQTWKGTGNSGQYF. CDR3 DNA: TGTGCCAGCAGCCAAACGTGGAAAGGGACAGGGAACTCCGGGCAGTACTTC.

This clonotype occurred a few times. The chain employs TRBV12-3 or TRBV12-4 and TRBJ2-5, with 8 bases fitting TRBD1. The V segment lost 2 bases and the J segment 5 bases; nucleotides outside the gene matches: 4. The CDR3 is 14 amino acids. CDR3 residues: CASSLLPGGETQYF. As DNA, the CDR3 is TGTGCCAGCAGTTTATTACCAGGGGGCGAGACCCAGTACTTC.

This clonotype was counted many times. CDR3 DNA sequence: TGTGCCAGCAGCTTGGTTTTGGGGGGAAACACTGAAGCTTTCTTT. Protein sequence: CASSLVLGGNTEAFF. The chain carries TRBV5-6 and TRBJ1-1; D might be TRBD1 (5 bases). Germline values: CDR1 SGHDT, CDR2 YYEEEE. Trimming removed 0 bases at V and 2 bases at J, with 11 bases between. The CDR3 runs to 15 residues.

This clonotype was detected a few times. This chain links TRBV20-1 with TRBJ1-5, with 11 positions matching TRBD1. V dropped 6 bases and J dropped 0; count of bases not matched to a gene: 7. Germline CDR1 and CDR2: DFQATT and SNEGSKA (reference sequence). This CDR3 spans 16 amino acids. The CDR3 nucleotides read TGCAGTGCAACCGGGACAGGGGGAGGTAGCAATCAGCCCCAGCATTTT. This codes for CSATGTGGGSNQPQHF.

This chain joins TRBV12-3 or TRBV12-4 and TRBJ2-1; D is perhaps TRBD2 (5 bases). V was cut by 6 bases and J by 3 bases, with 27 bases left in between. This CDR3 is built from 19 residues. The CDR3 loop reads CASSKTTHLDTRGYNEQFF. CDR3 nucleotides: TGTGCCAGCAGCAAAACCACACACTTAGACACACGGGGCTACAATGAGCAGTTCTTC.

CDR3 protein: CASSVGNTGELFF. The CDR3 DNA is TGTGCCAGCAGCGTCGGTAACACCGGGGAGCTGTTTTTT. V and J are TRBV9 and TRBJ2-2; D unresolved. With 2 bases removed from V and 2 bases from J, the gap between germline ends came to 4 bases. The germline V gene has CDR1 SGDLS and CDR2 YYNGEE. The CDR3 is 13 residues long. The variable domain in full, with the rest retrieved from reference TRBV9 and TRBJ2-2, is DSGVTQTPKHLITATGQRVTLRCSPRSGDLSVYWYQQSLDQGLQFLIQYYNGEERAKGNILERFSAQQFPDLHSELNLSSLELGDSALYFCASSVGNTGELFFGEGSRLTVL.

The CDR3 nucleotides are TGTGCCAGCAGCTTAGCCCCTACGACTGAAGCTTTCTTT. It specifies CASSLAPTTEAFF. J is TRBJ1-1 and V is TRBV7-9; no firm D call. Per germline, CDR1 SEHNR and CDR2 FQNEAQ (reference sequence). Trimming left V 0 bases short and J 5 bases short, with 7 bases between. CDR3 length: 13 residues.

This clonotype turned up a few times. This chain joins TRBV7-9 and TRBJ1-1; TRBD1 matches 9 bases. The CDR3 is 15 residues long. Trimming cost V 6 bases and J 4 bases; bases outside gene matches: 9. The germline V gene encodes CDR1 SEHNR and CDR2 FQNEAQ (reference sequence). CDR3 amino acids: CASRQTGGWSTEAFF. The CDR3 bases are TGTGCCAGCAGGCAGACAGGGGGTTGGAGCACTGAAGCTTTCTTT.

This clonotype was picked up a small number of times. The chain recombines TRBV30 with TRBJ1-6; TRBD1 aligns across 9 bases. The CDR3 sequence is 15 residues long. CDR1 GTSNPN and CDR2 SVGIG come from the germline V gene (reference sequence). The junction had 7 bases not matched to a gene; V was cut back by 0 bases and J by 10 bases. The CDR3 loop is CAWSVYRGLESPLHF. CDR3 nucleotide sequence: TGTGCCTGGAGTGTCTACAGGGGGCTCGAATCACCCCTCCACTTT.

The chain employs TRBV24-1 and TRBJ2-1; TRBD1 or TRBD2 may be the D gene (5 bases each). V was cut by 2 bases and J by 10 bases, with 23 bases left in between. The CDR3 loop spans 17 amino acids. Germline lookup yields CDR1 KGHDR and CDR2 SFDVKD. CDR3 in DNA: TGTGCCACCAGTGATTCCCCGGGAAAGGCTAAATCAGGGGAGCAGTTCTTC. Residues: CATSDSPGKAKSGEQFF.

The J gene is TRBJ2-5, the V gene TRBV29-1; D is perhaps TRBD2 (6 bases). V was pared by 3 bases and J by 5 bases, with 19 bases between. Looked up from germline, CDR1 is SQVTM and CDR2 is ANQGSEA. The CDR3 spans 15 residues. The CDR3 DNA reads TGCAGCGTTGAGAGGGAGGCCTATGGGGTGGAGACCCAGTACTTC. The encoded protein is CSVEREAYGVETQYF.

The V and J genes are TRBV6-1 and TRBJ2-4; D is ambiguous. The CDR3 extends over 14 amino acids. Deletions cut 0 bases from V and 3 bases from J, with 6 bases between. Germline V lookup: CDR1 MNHNS, CDR2 SASEGT. The CDR3 nucleotides read TGTGCCAGCAGTGAAGCCGGAGTCAAAAACATTCAGTACTTC. This translates into CASSEAGVKNIQYF.

The sample holds a few counts of this clonotype. The rearrangement uses TRBV3-1 and TRBJ1-2, with D tentatively TRBD1 (5 bases). The CDR3 has 14 residues. Germline V lookup: CDR1 LGHDT, CDR2 YNNKEL (reference sequence). V was pared by 4 bases and J by 5 bases, with 14 bases between. CDR3 nucleotides: TGTGCCAGCAGCCGAGGACACCGATCTTATGGCTACACCTTC. It specifies CASSRGHRSYGYTF.

A few counts support this clonotype. V is TRBV3-1 and J is TRBJ2-5; D is tentatively TRBD1 or TRBD2 (6 bases each). From germline, CDR1 is LGHDT and CDR2 YNNKEL (reference sequence). Trimming took off 7 bases at V and 5 bases at J, with 23 bases between the two ends. This CDR3 comprises 16 residues. The CDR3 sequence is CASNPTEGESSETQYF. CDR3 in DNA: TGTGCCAGCAACCCGACGGAGGGGGAGAGTTCGGAGACCCAGTACTTC.

This CDR3 is CASSLALLRGYGEAFF. CDR3 nucleotide sequence: TGTGCCAGCAGCTTAGCGCTTCTAAGGGGATACGGTGAAGCTTTCTTT. The chain uses TRBV7-9 and TRBJ1-1; TRBD1 is a possible D gene (5 bases). The CDR3 is 16 residues long. The germline V and J ends were trimmed by 0 bases and 7 bases, with 18 bases remaining between them. Per the germline V gene, CDR1 is SEHNR and CDR2 is FQNEAQ (reference sequence).

CDR3 protein: CASSLPSHYEQYF. The CDR3, as DNA: TGTGCCAGCAGCTTACCCAGCCACTACGAGCAGTACTTC. This chain joins TRBV7-2 and TRBJ2-7; D unresolved. CDR1 and CDR2 from the germline V gene are SGHTA and FQGNSA. CDR3 length equals 13 residues. V dropped 2 bases and J dropped 3 bases, with 8 bases sitting between them.

This clonotype was picked up a small number of times. The chain couples TRBV7-6 to TRBJ1-1; 7 nucleotides match TRBD1. J was trimmed by 5 bases and V by 6 bases; bases with no gene match: 6. This CDR3 is built from 13 residues. CDR1 and CDR2 from the germline V gene are SGHVS and FNYEAQ. CDR3: CASSAQGYTEAFF. For the CDR3, the DNA is TGTGCCAGCAGTGCACAGGGGTATACTGAAGCTTTCTTT.

The table lists this clonotype with a few counts. The J gene is TRBJ2-3, the V gene TRBV5-1; D is perhaps TRBD1 (6 bases). The CDR3 length is 14 residues. Trimming removed 4 bases from V and 2 bases from J, with 11 bases in between. Germline CDR1 is SGHRS and CDR2 is YFSETQ. The CDR3 region is CASSQTGTTDTQYF. DNA of the CDR3: TGCGCCAGCAGCCAAACAGGGACCACAGATACGCAGTATTTT.

The sample holds a few counts of this clonotype. The V gene is TRBV3-1, the J gene TRBJ2-7; the D is unclear. The CDR3 sequence is 15 residues long. Germline V gene data show CDR1 as LGHDT and CDR2 as YNNKEL (reference sequence). The V gene lost 6 bases and the J gene lost 0 bases, with 15 bases spanning the gap. CDR3 amino acids: CASSPQMAPSYEQYF. The CDR3 DNA sequence: TGTGCCAGCAGTCCTCAAATGGCCCCCTCCTACGAGCAGTACTTC.

The chain employs TRBV20-1 and TRBJ2-5, with D perhaps matching TRBD1 (5 bases). The CDR3 runs 13 residues. Trimming pared 3 bases from V and 9 bases from J, leaving 17 bases between. CDR1 and CDR2 from the germline V gene are DFQATT and SNEGSKA (reference sequence). CDR3 region: CSASYGRDTAQYF. The DNA for the CDR3 is TGCAGTGCTAGTTACGGCAGGGATACGGCCCAGTACTTC.

This chain connects TRBV5-5 to TRBJ2-3; 9 bases are shared with TRBD2. The CDR3 has 16 amino acids. The V gene end was trimmed by 0 bases and the J gene end by 2 bases; junction bases not matched to a gene: 4. Germline-derived CDR1 and CDR2 are SGHKS and YYEKEE (reference sequence). The CDR3 spells CASSLGLAGPTDTQYF. As DNA, the CDR3 is TGTGCCAGCAGCTTGGGCCTAGCGGGGCCCACAGATACGCAGTATTTT. Based on the CDR3 plus reference TRBV5-5 and TRBJ2-3, the full variable domain is DAGVTQSPTHLIKTRGQQVTLRCSPISGHKSVSWYQQVLGQGPQFIFQYYEKEERGRGNFPDRFSARQFPNYSSELNVNALLLGDSALYLCASSLGLAGPTDTQYFGPGTRLTVL.